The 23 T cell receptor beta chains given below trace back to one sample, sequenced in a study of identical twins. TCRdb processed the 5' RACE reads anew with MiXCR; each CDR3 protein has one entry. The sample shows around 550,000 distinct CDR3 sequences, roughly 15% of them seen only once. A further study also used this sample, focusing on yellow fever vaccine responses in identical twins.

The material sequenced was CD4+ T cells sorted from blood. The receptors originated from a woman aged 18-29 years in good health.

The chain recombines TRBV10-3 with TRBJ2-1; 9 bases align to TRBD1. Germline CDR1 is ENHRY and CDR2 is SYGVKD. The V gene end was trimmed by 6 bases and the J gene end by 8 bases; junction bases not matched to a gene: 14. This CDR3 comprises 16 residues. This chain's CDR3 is CAIRGPDRGTADEQFF. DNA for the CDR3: TGTGCCATCAGAGGCCCGGACAGGGGCACGGCGGATGAGCAGTTCTTC.

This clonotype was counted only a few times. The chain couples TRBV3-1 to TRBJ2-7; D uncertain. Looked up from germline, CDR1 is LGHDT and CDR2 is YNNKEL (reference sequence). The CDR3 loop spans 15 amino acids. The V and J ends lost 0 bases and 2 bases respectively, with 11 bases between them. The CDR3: CASSQDQPGPYEQYF. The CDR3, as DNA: TGTGCCAGCAGCCAAGATCAGCCGGGTCCCTACGAGCAGTACTTC.

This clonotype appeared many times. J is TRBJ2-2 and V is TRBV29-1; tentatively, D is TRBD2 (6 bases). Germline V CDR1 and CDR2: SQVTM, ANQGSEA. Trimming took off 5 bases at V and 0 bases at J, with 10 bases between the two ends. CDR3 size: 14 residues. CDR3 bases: TGCAGCGTTAAGGAGGGGTCGAACACCGGGGAGCTGTTTTTT. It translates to CSVKEGSNTGELFF.

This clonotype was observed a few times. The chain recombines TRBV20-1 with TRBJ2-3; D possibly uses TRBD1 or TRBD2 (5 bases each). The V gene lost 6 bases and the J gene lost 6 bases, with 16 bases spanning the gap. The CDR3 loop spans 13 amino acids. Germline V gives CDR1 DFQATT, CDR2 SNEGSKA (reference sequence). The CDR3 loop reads CSATGLGADTQYF. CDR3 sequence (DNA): TGCAGTGCAACAGGACTCGGCGCCGATACGCAGTATTTT.

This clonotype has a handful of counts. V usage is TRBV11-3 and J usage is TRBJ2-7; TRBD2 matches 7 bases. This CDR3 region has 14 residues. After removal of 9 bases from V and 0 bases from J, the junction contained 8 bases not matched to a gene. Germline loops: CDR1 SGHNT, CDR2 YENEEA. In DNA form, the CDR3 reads TGTGCCAGTACTCGGGCGGGGGACTCCTACGAGCAGTACTTC. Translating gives CASTRAGDSYEQYF.

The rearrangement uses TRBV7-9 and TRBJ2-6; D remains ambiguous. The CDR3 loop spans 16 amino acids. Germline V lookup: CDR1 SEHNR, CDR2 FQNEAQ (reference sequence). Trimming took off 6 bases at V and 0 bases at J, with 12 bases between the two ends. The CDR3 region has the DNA TGTGCCAGCAGTCCGTCGGTGATCTCTGGGGCCAACGTCCTGACTTTC. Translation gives CASSPSVISGANVLTF.

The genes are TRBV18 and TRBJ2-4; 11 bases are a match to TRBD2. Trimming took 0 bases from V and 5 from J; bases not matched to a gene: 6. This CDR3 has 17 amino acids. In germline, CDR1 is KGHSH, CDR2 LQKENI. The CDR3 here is CASSPPLAGGTENIQYF. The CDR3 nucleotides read TGTGCCAGCTCACCACCTCTAGCGGGAGGTACGGAAAACATTCAGTACTTC.

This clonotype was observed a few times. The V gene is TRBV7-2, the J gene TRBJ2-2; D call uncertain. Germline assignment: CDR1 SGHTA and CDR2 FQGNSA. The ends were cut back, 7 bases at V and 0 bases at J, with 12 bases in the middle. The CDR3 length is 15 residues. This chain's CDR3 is CASTQRLANTGELFF. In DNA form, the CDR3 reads TGTGCCAGCACCCAGCGTCTCGCGAACACCGGGGAGCTGTTTTTT.

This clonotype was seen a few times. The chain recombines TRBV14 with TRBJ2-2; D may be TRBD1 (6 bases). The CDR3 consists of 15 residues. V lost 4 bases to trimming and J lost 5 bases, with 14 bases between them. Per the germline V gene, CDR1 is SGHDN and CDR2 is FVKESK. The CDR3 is CASSLGQIWTGELFF. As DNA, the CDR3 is TGTGCCAGCAGCCTTGGACAGATTTGGACCGGGGAGCTGTTTTTT.

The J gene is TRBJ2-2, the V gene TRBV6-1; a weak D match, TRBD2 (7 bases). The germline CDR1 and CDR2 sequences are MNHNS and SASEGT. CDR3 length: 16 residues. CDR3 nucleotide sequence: TGTGGCCAATTAGGGGGGGCCGGTTTGGATGCCGGGGAGCTGTTTTTT. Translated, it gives CGQLGGAGLDAGELFF.

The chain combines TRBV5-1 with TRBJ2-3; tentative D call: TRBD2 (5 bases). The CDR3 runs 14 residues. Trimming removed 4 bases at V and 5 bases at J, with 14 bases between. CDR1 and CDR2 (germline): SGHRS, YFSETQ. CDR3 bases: TGCGCCAGCAGCCCAGCCCGGGAAGGAGATACGCAGTATTTT. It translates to CASSPAREGDTQYF. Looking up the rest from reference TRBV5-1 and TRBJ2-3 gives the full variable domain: KAGVTQTPRYLIKTRGQQVTLSCSPISGHRSVSWYQQTPGQGLQFLFEYFSETQRNKGNFPGRFSGRQFSNSRSEMNVSTLELGDSALYLCASSPAREGDTQYFGPGTRLTVL.

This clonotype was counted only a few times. The CDR3 DNA follows: TGCAGTGCTACTCCACCCCGTAGCGGGAGTGGAGATACGCAGTATTTT. Encoded protein: CSATPPRSGSGDTQYF. The chain joins TRBV20-1 to TRBJ2-3, with 9 bases matching TRBD2. The ends lost 4 bases at V and 5 bases at J; junction bases unmatched: 13. Germline values: CDR1 DFQATT, CDR2 SNEGSKA (reference sequence). The CDR3 has 16 amino acids.

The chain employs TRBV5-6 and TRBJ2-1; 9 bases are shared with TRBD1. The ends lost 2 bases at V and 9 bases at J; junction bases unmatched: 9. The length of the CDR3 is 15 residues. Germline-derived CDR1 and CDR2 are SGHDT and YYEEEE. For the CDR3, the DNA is TGTGCCAGCAGCTTCACGGGACAGGGTGTGGGTGAGCAGTTCTTC. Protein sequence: CASSFTGQGVGEQFF. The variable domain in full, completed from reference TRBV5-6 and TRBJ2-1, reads DAGVTQSPTHLIKTRGQQVTLRCSPKSGHDTVSWYQQALGQGPQFIFQYYEEEERQRGNFPDRFSGHQFPNYSSELNVNALLLGDSALYLCASSFTGQGVGEQFFGPGTRLTVL.

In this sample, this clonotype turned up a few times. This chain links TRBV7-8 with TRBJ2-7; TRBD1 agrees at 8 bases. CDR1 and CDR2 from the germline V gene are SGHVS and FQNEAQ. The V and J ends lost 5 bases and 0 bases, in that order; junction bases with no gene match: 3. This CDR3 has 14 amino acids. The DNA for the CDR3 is TGTGCCAGCAGCGCCGGGACAGGCTCCTACGAGCAGTACTTC. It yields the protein CASSAGTGSYEQYF.

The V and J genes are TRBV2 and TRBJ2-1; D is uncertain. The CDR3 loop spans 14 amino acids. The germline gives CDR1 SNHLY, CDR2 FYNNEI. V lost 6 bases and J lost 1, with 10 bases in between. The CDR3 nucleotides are TGTGCCAGCAGCGCATGGGTGTCCTACAATGAGCAGTTCTTC. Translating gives CASSAWVSYNEQFF.

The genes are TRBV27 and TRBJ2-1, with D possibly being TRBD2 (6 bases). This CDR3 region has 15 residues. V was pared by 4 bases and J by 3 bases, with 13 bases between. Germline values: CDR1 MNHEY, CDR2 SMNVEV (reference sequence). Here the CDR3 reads CASSSEGRLYNEQFF. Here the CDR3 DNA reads TGTGCCAGCAGTTCGGAGGGGCGGCTCTACAATGAGCAGTTCTTC.

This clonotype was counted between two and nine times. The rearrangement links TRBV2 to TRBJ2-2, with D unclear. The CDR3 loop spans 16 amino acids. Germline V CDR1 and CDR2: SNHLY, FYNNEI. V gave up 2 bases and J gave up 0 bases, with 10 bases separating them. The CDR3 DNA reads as TGTGCCAGCAGTGAAAGGGAACGCGCGAACACCGGGGAGCTGTTTTTT. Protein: CASSERERANTGELFF.

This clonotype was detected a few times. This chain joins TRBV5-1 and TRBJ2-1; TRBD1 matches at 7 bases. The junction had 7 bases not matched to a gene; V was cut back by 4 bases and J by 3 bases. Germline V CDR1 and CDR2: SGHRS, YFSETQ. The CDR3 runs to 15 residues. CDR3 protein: CASSVVGTDYNEQFF. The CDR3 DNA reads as TGCGCCAGCAGCGTGGTTGGGACAGACTACAATGAGCAGTTCTTC.

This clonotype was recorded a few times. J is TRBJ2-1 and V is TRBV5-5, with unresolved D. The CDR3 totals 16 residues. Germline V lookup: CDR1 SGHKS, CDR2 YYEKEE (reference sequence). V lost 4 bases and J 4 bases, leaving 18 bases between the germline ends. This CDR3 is CASSAMTSTLYNEQFF. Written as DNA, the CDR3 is TGTGCCAGCAGCGCGATGACGAGTACCCTTTACAATGAGCAGTTCTTC.

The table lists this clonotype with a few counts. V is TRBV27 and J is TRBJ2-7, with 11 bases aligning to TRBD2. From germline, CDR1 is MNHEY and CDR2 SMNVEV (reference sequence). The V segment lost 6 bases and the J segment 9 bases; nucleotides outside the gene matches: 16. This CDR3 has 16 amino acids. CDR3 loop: CASSESGTSGPTRQYF. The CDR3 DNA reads TGTGCCAGCAGCGAATCCGGGACTAGCGGACCTACCCGGCAGTACTTC.

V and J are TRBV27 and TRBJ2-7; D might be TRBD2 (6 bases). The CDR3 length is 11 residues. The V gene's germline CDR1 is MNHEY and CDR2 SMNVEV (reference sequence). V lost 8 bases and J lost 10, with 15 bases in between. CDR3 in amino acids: CASRGLTRQYF. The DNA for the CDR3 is TGTGCCAGCCGCGGACTAACCCGCCAGTACTTC.

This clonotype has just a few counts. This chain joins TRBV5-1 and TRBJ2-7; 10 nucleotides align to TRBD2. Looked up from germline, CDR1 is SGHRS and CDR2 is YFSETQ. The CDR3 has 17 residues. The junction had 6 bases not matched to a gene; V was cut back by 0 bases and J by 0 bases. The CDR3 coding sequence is TGCGCCAGCAGCTTGGGGAGGCTAGCGGGAGACTCCTACGAGCAGTACTTC. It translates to CASSLGRLAGDSYEQYF.

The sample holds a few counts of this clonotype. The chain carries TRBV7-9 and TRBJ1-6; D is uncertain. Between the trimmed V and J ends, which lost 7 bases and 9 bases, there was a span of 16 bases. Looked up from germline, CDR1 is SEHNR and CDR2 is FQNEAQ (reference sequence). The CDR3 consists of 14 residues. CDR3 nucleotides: TGTGCCAGCACACCGGGGTTGGGCCTTTCACCCCTCCACTTT. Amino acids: CASTPGLGLSPLHF.